Listed here is a single TCR beta chain. The antigen remains undetermined. This sample is drawn from a study of metastatic and nonmetastatic thyroid tumors. Study overall: Repertoires from malignant and benign thyroid patients were compared across blood and tumor or nodule tissue. General study points: Malignant thyroid tumors reportedly exceeded benign nodules significantly in TCR beta diversity, with the difference appearing in blood and tumor.

Original processing methods: A classifier for distant metastasis in papillary thyroid cancer was constructed using CDR3 differences observed across clinicopathological groups. TCRdb redid the clone calls on the PCR reads using MiXCR. TCRdb assigned the V and J calls; the authors' analysis was not used. The sample comprises about 20,000 clones, less than 45% of which are singletons, and roughly 20% rests with the top ten. The CDR3 totals 18 residues. Germline V CDR1 and CDR2: MGHRA, YSYEKL. After removal of 1 base from V and 8 bases from J, the junction contained 10 bases not matched to a gene. Until they underwent thyroid surgery, no patient had received any treatment.

Material for sequencing was blood. The TCR was taken from a male donor with papillary thyroid cancer or a benign thyroid nodule (not recorded which). Some clones in this sample may be carry-over from other donors' samples. The chain carries TRBV4-1 and TRBJ2-1, with 14 nucleotides matching TRBD2. In DNA form, the CDR3 reads TGCGCCAGCAGCCAAGTTCGTGCTTCGACTAGCGGGGGGGATGAGCAGTTCTTC. Protein: CASSQVRASTSGGDEQFF.